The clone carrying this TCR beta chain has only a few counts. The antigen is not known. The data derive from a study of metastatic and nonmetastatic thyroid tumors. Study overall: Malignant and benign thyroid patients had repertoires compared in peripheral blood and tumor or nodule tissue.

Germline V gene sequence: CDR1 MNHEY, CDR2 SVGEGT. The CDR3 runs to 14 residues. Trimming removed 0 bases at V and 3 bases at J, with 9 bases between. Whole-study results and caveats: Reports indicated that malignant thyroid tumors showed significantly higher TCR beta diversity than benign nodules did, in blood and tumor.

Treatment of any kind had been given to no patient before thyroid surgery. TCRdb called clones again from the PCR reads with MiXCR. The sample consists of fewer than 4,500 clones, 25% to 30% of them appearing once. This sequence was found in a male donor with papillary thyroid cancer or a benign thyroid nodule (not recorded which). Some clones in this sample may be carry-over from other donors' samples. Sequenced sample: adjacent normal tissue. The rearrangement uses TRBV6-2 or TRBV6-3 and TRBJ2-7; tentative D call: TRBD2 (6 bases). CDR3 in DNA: TGTGCCAGCAGTTACTCGGGCGGGATCTACGAGCAGTACTTC. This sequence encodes CASSYSGGIYEQYF.